The 8 T cell receptor beta chains given below trace back to one sample, sequenced in a study of regulatory T cells in long-lasting Graves disease. The time point: newly diagnosed GD, antithyroid drugs for less than 3 months. Scientists built the TCR library using RNA that was extracted from PBMCs. In building TCR beta libraries, iRepertoire HTBI primers were used together with Arm-PCR of CDR3 regions. TCRdb reprocessed the multiplex PCR reads via MiXCR and lists one record per CDR3 protein. The sample lists around 480,000 distinct CDR3 sequences; about a sixth were seen once. The sample was also linked to a second study, of T cells in Graves' hyperthyroidism and ophthalmopathy.

The sequences come from peripheral blood mononuclear cells (PBMCs), collected at new diagnosis, from a patient treated with antithyroid drugs. The receptors shown here come from a man aged 40-55 years with Graves disease.

This clonotype was seen ten or more times. The chain couples TRBV3-1 to TRBJ2-7, with 8 bases lining up with TRBD1. CDR3 length: 13 amino acids. Germline V gene lookup returns CDR1 LGHDT and CDR2 YNNKEL (reference sequence). The V gene end was trimmed by 5 bases and the J gene end by 6 bases; junction bases not matched to a gene: 6. CDR3 protein: CASSGRTGSEQYF. The DNA for the CDR3 is TGTGCCAGCAGCGGACGGACAGGGAGCGAGCAGTACTTC.

This clonotype turned up a few times. A much larger clone differs by one base, so this may be a read error. A read error is likely, as this CDR3 ends without the conserved phenylalanine or tryptophan. The CDR3 region has the DNA TGTGCCAGCAACCTCGGACAGGGAGGCACAGATACGCAGTATCTT. Its translation is CASNLGQGGTDTQYL. The gene calls are TRBV28 and TRBJ2-3; TRBD1 matches 8 bases. CDR3 length equals 15 residues. The germline V gene encodes CDR1 MDHEN and CDR2 SYDVKM. V gave up 7 bases and J gave up 1 base; unmatched junction bases: 7.

The sample holds a few counts of this clonotype. The rearrangement joins TRBV12-3 or TRBV12-4 to TRBJ2-2; D may be TRBD1 or TRBD2 (5 bases each). The CDR3 covers 15 residues. V was pared by 4 bases and J by 4 bases, with 13 bases between. CDR3 protein: CASSSTSRGTGELFF. The CDR3 DNA follows: TGTGCCAGCAGTTCCACATCGAGGGGCACCGGGGAGCTGTTTTTT.

This clonotype was counted many times. The chain carries TRBV5-1 and TRBJ2-1, with D perhaps TRBD2 (6 bases). The ends were cut back, 4 bases at V and 2 bases at J, with 16 bases in the middle. The CDR3 extends over 16 amino acids. Per germline, CDR1 SGHRS and CDR2 YFSETQ. The CDR3 spells CASSLFVRGAYNEQFF. The CDR3 DNA follows: TGCGCCAGCAGCCTGTTCGTGCGGGGCGCCTACAATGAGCAGTTCTTC.

This clonotype was counted a few times. J is TRBJ1-5 and V is TRBV15; 9 bases map to TRBD1. Germline CDR1 and CDR2: LNHNV and YYDKDF (reference sequence). The V segment lost 1 base and the J segment 4 bases; nucleotides outside the gene matches: 5. This CDR3 is built from 16 residues. CDR3 sequence (DNA): TGTGCCACCAGCAGAGGAGGGACAGGGAATAATCAGCCCCAGCATTTT. It codes for CATSRGGTGNNQPQHF. The full variable domain, rest sourced from reference TRBV15 and TRBJ1-5, is DAMVIQNPRYQVTQFGKPVTLSCSQTLNHNVMYWYQQKSSQAPKLLFHYYDKDFNNEADTPDNFQSRRPNTSFCFLDIRSPGLGDTAMYLCATSRGGTGNNQPQHFGDGTRLSIL.

In its sample, this clonotype was seen many times. Here the CDR3 reads CASTYQGVPNTEAFF. CDR3 DNA sequence: TGTGCCAGCACCTATCAGGGGGTCCCCAACACTGAAGCTTTCTTT. V gene TRBV2 combines with J gene TRBJ1-1, with 7 nucleotides matching TRBD1. From germline, CDR1 is SNHLY and CDR2 FYNNEI. Trimming removed 7 bases from V and 2 bases from J; junction bases left unmatched: 10. The CDR3 totals 15 residues.

This clonotype was counted only a few times. J is TRBJ1-2 and V is TRBV12-3 or TRBV12-4, with 7 bases that match TRBD1. With V trimmed by 8 bases and J by 4 bases, 7 bases remained unmatched. The CDR3 covers 13 residues. DNA of the CDR3: TGTGCCAGCCATGAAGGGGGCGGCTATGGCTACACCTTC. Its translation: CASHEGGGYGYTF.

This clonotype has at least ten counts. This chain connects TRBV27 to TRBJ2-7, with D possibly being TRBD1 (5 bases). The CDR3 runs 15 residues. CDR1 and CDR2 from the germline V gene are MNHEY and SMNVEV (reference sequence). V lost 5 bases to trimming and J lost 2 bases, with 16 bases between them. The CDR3 loop reads CASSPQADRTYEQYF. CDR3 bases: TGTGCCAGCAGTCCTCAAGCCGACAGAACCTACGAGCAGTACTTC.